This T cell receptor beta chain was obtained from a study of cytomegalovirus exposure and HLA in healthy donors. Although they were nominally healthy when sampled, donors likely had unrecorded immune exposures. The V and J ends lost 5 bases and 5 bases respectively, with 16 bases between them. Germline lookup yields CDR1 SQVTM and CDR2 ANQGSEA. CDR3 length: 13 amino acids. 13 Jbeta primers and 60 Vbeta primers were used for the PCR. Data came from immunoSEQ multiplex PCR; TCRdb stores just in-frame clones and leaves some out. The sample holds about 200,000 clones, approximately 80% seen once. The chain is built from TRBV29-1 and TRBJ2-7; D perhaps matches TRBD2 (5 bases). The specimen was PBMCs. The origin of this receptor is a boy between 2 and 10 years old in good health and CMV-seronegative. CDR3 in DNA: TGCAGCGTTTTCGAGGGAGTTTTCCACGAGCAGTACTTC. It is translated as CSVFEGVFHEQYF.